This T cell receptor (beta chain) derives from a study of shared clonotypes between healthy human individuals. Whole-study results and caveats: Sampling included only blood; tissue repertoires likely differ. Naive subsets generally had larger estimated richness than memory subsets.

Per the germline V gene, CDR1 is LNHDA and CDR2 is SQIVND (reference sequence). V trimming: 7 bases; J trimming: 2 bases; junction bases outside the gene matches: 7. There are 15 residues in the CDR3. For this clone: What it binds is not known.

The study drew all its donors from Caucasian adults living in Nashville, Tennessee. Evenly divided among several immunoSEQ plates was the genomic DNA of each subset. Using immunoSEQ multiplex PCR, the repertoire was profiled, and TCRdb retains in-frame clones only, with some absent. The sample shows around 700,000 clones, about 78% of them seen only once. Material for sequencing was memory CD4+ T cells sorted from blood. Subset noted: CD45RA-negative fraction. The chain has TRBV19 and TRBJ2-1, with TRBD1 matching 8 bases. The TCR comes from a woman in her thirties in good health. The CDR3 loop reads CASTKGQGAYNEQFF. CDR3 nucleotide sequence: TGTGCCAGTACCAAAGGACAGGGCGCCTACAATGAGCAGTTCTTC.